A selection of T cell receptor beta chains follows, all from one sample in a study of regulatory T cells in long-lasting Graves disease. Each CDR3 protein gets one entry after TCRdb re-called the multiplex PCR reads with MiXCR. The sample lists 400,000 to 550,000 distinct CDR3 sequences; under 15% were seen once. In addition, the sample was reused for a study of T cells in Graves' hyperthyroidism and ophthalmopathy.

Here the sequenced sample was peripheral blood mononuclear cells (PBMCs), taken at new diagnosis, from a patient treated with antithyroid drugs. The receptor source for this set is a woman in her 30s with Graves disease. The CDR3 runs from the conserved cysteine through the conserved F or W. The order of the fields is V gene, clone size, J gene, D gene, CDR3 DNA, CDR3 protein. A D gene is named only where the DNA matches it firmly. For some rows the clone size is stated as once, few or many, or as a class when expanded; others skip it.

v_gene: TRBV20-1; abundance: many; j_gene: TRBJ2-5; d_gene: -; CDR3nt: TGCAGTGTGAATTTAGTAGGGACCCAGTACTTC; CDR3aa: CSVNLVGTQYF
v_gene: TRBV13; abundance: once; j_gene: TRBJ2-1; d_gene: TRBD2; CDR3nt: TGTGCCAGCAGCTTAGGCCGGGGACTAGCGGGAGGGCCCAATGAGCAGTTCTTC; CDR3aa: CASSLGRGLAGGPNEQFF
v_gene: TRBV11-1; abundance: many; j_gene: TRBJ2-2; d_gene: -; CDR3nt: TGTGCCAGCAGCATGGGACACTCCGGGGAGCTGTTTTTT; CDR3aa: CASSMGHSGELFF
v_gene: TRBV27; abundance: many; j_gene: TRBJ2-5; d_gene: TRBD2; CDR3nt: TGTGCCAGCAGTTTAACAAGCGGGACTACCCAGTACTTC; CDR3aa: CASSLTSGTTQYF
v_gene: TRBV28; abundance: -; j_gene: TRBJ1-4; d_gene: -; CDR3nt: TGTGCCAGCATCCATACCGGGGGAGGGGAAAAACTGTTTTTT; CDR3aa: CASIHTGGGEKLFF
v_gene: TRBV28; abundance: many; j_gene: TRBJ2-1; d_gene: -; CDR3nt: TGTGCCAGCAGTTTATTCCCTGGCAATGAGCAGTTCTTC; CDR3aa: CASSLFPGNEQFF
v_gene: TRBV12-5; abundance: many; j_gene: TRBJ2-7; d_gene: -; CDR3nt: TGTGCTAGTGGTTTGGTGACCGGGACAAGGGTCTCCTACGAGCAGTACTTC; CDR3aa: CASGLVTGTRVSYEQYF
v_gene: TRBV20-1; abundance: many; j_gene: TRBJ2-7; d_gene: TRBD2; CDR3nt: TGCAGTGCTCAGACTAGCGGGAGATCCTACGAGCAGTACTTC; CDR3aa: CSAQTSGRSYEQYF
v_gene: TRBV12-3/TRBV12-4; abundance: -; j_gene: TRBJ1-5; d_gene: -; CDR3nt: TGTGCCAGCAGTTTGGGCGGGGGCGCGCAGCCCCAGCATTTT; CDR3aa: CASSLGGGAQPQHF
v_gene: TRBV28; abundance: many; j_gene: TRBJ2-4; d_gene: TRBD1; CDR3nt: TGTGCCAGCAGCCCTAGGGGGCGCGGGGCCAAAAACATTCAGTACTTC; CDR3aa: CASSPRGRGAKNIQYF
v_gene: TRBV10-3; abundance: -; j_gene: TRBJ1-1; d_gene: TRBD1; CDR3nt: TGTGCCATCAGTCCTGGGACAGCGAACACTGAAGCTTTCTTT; CDR3aa: CAISPGTANTEAFF
v_gene: TRBV20-1; abundance: few; j_gene: TRBJ2-1; d_gene: TRBD2; CDR3nt: TGCAGTGCTAGAGACCGGGAGGGCCTTCATGAGCAGTTCTTC; CDR3aa: CSARDREGLHEQFF
v_gene: TRBV18; abundance: many; j_gene: TRBJ1-1; d_gene: -; CDR3nt: TGTGCCAGCTCACCAGCTCAGTCGGTGAACACTGAAGCTTTCTTT; CDR3aa: CASSPAQSVNTEAFF
v_gene: TRBV5-6; abundance: -; j_gene: TRBJ1-4; d_gene: -; CDR3nt: TGTGCCAGCAGCTTGCAGGGGAGTGAAAAACTGTTTTTT; CDR3aa: CASSLQGSEKLFF
v_gene: TRBV15; abundance: many; j_gene: TRBJ2-7; d_gene: TRBD1; CDR3nt: TGTGCCACCAGCAGAGATTTCACAGGGGGCGCAGGGCAGTACTTC; CDR3aa: CATSRDFTGGAGQYF
v_gene: TRBV7-3; abundance: many; j_gene: TRBJ2-2; d_gene: -; CDR3nt: TGTGCCAGCAGCCGTCAGGGCACCGGGGAGCTGTTTTTT; CDR3aa: CASSRQGTGELFF
v_gene: TRBV24-1; abundance: -; j_gene: TRBJ2-5; d_gene: TRBD1; CDR3nt: TGTGCCACCAGCATGACAGGGATGGAGACCCAGTACTTC; CDR3aa: CATSMTGMETQYF
v_gene: TRBV28; abundance: many; j_gene: TRBJ2-6; d_gene: -; CDR3nt: TGTGCCAGCAGTTTGGGGTTCGCTGGGGCCAACGTCCTGACTTTC; CDR3aa: CASSLGFAGANVLTF
v_gene: TRBV5-1; abundance: many; j_gene: TRBJ2-4; d_gene: -; CDR3nt: TGCGCCAGCAGATTAGACCTCCTAGCCAAAAACATTCAGTACTTC; CDR3aa: CASRLDLLAKNIQYF
v_gene: TRBV5-1; abundance: many; j_gene: TRBJ2-1; d_gene: -; CDR3nt: TGCGCCAGCAGCTTGTCCAGAAAAGGCAATGAGCAGTTCTTC; CDR3aa: CASSLSRKGNEQFF
v_gene: TRBV6-1; abundance: few; j_gene: TRBJ2-4; d_gene: -; CDR3nt: TGTGCCTCTCAAGGAGGAGCCGTACTAGCCAAAAACATTCAGTACTTC; CDR3aa: CASQGGAVLAKNIQYF
v_gene: TRBV14; abundance: few; j_gene: TRBJ2-7; d_gene: -; CDR3nt: TGTGCCAGCAGCCAAGCCCTGCTCTACGAGCAGTACTTC; CDR3aa: CASSQALLYEQYF
v_gene: TRBV19; abundance: -; j_gene: TRBJ2-1; d_gene: TRBD2; CDR3nt: TGTGCCAGTAGTATAGCCGGGACTAGCGAGCATGAGCAGTTCTTC; CDR3aa: CASSIAGTSEHEQFF